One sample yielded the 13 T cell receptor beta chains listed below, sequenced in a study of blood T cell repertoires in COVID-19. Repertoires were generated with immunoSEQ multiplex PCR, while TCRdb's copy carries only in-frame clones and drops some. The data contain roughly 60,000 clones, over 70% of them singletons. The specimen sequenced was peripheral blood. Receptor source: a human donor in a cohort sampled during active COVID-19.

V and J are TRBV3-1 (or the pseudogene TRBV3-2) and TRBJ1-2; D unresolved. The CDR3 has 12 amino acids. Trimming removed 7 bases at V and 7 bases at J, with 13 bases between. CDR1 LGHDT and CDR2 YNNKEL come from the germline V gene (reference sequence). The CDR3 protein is CASKAGLGGYTF. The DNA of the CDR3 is TGTGCCAGCAAGGCCGGGTTGGGTGGCTACACCTTC.

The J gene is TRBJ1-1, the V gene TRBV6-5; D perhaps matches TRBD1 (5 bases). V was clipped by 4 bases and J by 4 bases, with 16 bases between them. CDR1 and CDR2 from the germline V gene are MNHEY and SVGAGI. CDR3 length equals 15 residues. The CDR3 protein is CASSSPGRVGTEAFF. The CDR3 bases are TGTGCCAGCAGTTCTCCGGGCAGGGTTGGCACTGAAGCTTTCTTT.

The CDR3: CASSQVKLPPGEQYF. The CDR3 nucleotides read TGCGCCAGCAGCCAAGTGAAACTACCGCCCGGCGAGCAGTACTTC. The chain recombines TRBV4-1 with TRBJ2-7; no definite D call. The germline V gene has CDR1 MGHRA and CDR2 YSYEKL. This CDR3 is built from 15 residues. V lost 1 base and J 6 bases, leaving 16 bases between the germline ends.

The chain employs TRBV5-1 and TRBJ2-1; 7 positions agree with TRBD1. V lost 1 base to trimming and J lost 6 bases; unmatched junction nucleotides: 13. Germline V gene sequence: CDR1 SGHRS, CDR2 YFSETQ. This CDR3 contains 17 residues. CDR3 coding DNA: TGCGCCAGCAGCTTGCGCCACAACAACAGGGGTGGCAATGAGCAGTTCTTC. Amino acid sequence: CASSLRHNNRGGNEQFF.

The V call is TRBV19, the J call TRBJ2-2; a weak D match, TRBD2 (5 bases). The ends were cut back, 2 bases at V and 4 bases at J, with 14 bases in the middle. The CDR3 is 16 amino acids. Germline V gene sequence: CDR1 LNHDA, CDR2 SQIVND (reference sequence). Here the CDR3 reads CASSINWGVPTGELFF. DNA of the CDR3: TGTGCCAGTAGTATAAATTGGGGAGTACCCACCGGGGAGCTGTTTTTT.

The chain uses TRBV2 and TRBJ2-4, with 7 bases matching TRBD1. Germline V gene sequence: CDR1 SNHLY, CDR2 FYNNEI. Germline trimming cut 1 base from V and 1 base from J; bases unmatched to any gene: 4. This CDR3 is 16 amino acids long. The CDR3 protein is CASSEGQGTAKNIQYF. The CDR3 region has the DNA TGTGCCAGCAGTGAAGGACAGGGTACGGCCAAAAACATTCAGTACTTC. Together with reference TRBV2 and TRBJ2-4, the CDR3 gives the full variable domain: EPEVTQTPSHQVTQMGQEVILRCVPISNHLYFYWYRQILGQKVEFLVSFYNNEISEKSEIFDDQFSVERPDGSNFTLKIRSTKLEDSAMYFCASSEGQGTAKNIQYFGAGTRLSVL.

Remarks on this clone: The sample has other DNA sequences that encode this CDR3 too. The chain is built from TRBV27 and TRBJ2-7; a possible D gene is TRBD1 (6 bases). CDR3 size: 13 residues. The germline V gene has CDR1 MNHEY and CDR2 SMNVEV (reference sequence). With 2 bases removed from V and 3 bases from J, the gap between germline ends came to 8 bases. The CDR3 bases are TGTGCCAGCAGTTTAGCACAGGGCTACGAGCAGTACTTC. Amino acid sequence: CASSLAQGYEQYF.

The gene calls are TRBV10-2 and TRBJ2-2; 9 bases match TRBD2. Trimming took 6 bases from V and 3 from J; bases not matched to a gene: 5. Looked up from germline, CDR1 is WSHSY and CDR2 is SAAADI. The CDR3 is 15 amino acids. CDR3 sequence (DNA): TGCGCCAGCAGAGTAGCGGGGGCGGACACCGGGGAGCTGTTTTTT. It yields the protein CASRVAGADTGELFF.

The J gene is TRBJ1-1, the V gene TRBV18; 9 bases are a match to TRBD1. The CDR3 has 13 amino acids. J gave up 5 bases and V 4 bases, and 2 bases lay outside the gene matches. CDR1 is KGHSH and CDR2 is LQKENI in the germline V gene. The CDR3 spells CASSQTGGTEAFF. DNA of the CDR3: TGTGCCAGCTCACAGACAGGGGGGACTGAAGCTTTCTTT.

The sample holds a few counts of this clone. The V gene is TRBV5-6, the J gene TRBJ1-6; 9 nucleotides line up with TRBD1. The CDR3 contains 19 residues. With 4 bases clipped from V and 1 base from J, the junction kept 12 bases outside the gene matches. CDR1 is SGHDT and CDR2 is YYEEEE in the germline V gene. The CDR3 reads CASSATGTGWRSYNSPLHF. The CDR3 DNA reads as TGTGCCAGCAGCGCAACCGGGACAGGGTGGAGGTCCTATAATTCACCCCTCCACTTT.

CDR3 DNA: TGTGCCAGCAGTGTAGGACAGGTCGAACGAAACACCATATATTTT. This gives the protein CASSVGQVERNTIYF. The chain links TRBV2 to TRBJ1-3; 7 positions agree with TRBD1. The CDR3 consists of 15 residues. The junction had 8 bases not matched to a gene; V was cut back by 4 bases and J by 5 bases. Germline V gene sequence: CDR1 SNHLY, CDR2 FYNNEI. Using reference TRBV2 and TRBJ1-3 for the parts outside the CDR3, the full variable domain is EPEVTQTPSHQVTQMGQEVILRCVPISNHLYFYWYRQILGQKVEFLVSFYNNEISEKSEIFDDQFSVERPDGSNFTLKIRSTKLEDSAMYFCASSVGQVERNTIYFGEGSWLTVV.

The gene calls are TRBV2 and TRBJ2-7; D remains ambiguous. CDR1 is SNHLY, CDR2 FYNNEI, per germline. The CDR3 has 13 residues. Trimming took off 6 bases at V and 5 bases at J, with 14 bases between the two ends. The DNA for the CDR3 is TGTGCCAGCAGGATCTCAGGATTCGACGAGCAGTACTTC. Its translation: CASRISGFDEQYF.

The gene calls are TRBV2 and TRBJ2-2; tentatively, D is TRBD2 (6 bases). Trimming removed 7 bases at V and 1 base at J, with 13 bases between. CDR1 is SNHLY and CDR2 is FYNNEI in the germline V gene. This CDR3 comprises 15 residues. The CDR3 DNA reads TGTGCCAGCATTCTAGCGAGGGAGAACACCGGGGAGCTGTTTTTT. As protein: CASILARENTGELFF.